This T cell receptor beta chain was documented in a study of PD-1 blockade in classical Hodgkin lymphoma. With V trimmed by 6 bases and J by 0 bases, 4 bases remained unmatched. Germline CDR1 SGHNT, CDR2 YYREEE (reference sequence). The CDR3 is made up of 14 amino acids. Sequencing was performed with immunoSEQ multiplex PCR; in TCRdb, only in-frame clones are kept and a portion is missing. The sample gives about 98,000 clones, roughly 92% of which show up once; about 2.5% is in the top ten. Relapses following autologous stem cell transplantation were seen in all patients, with brentuximab vedotin exposure varying.

The chain employs TRBV5-4 and TRBJ1-1; 8 nucleotides match TRBD1. The origin of this receptor is a human donor with classical Hodgkin lymphoma. The sample in question was peripheral blood mononuclear cells (PBMCs), obtained at baseline. The CDR3 coding sequence is TGTGCCAGCAACCCAGGGGGCCTGAACACTGAAGCTTTCTTT. Its protein product is CASNPGGLNTEAFF.